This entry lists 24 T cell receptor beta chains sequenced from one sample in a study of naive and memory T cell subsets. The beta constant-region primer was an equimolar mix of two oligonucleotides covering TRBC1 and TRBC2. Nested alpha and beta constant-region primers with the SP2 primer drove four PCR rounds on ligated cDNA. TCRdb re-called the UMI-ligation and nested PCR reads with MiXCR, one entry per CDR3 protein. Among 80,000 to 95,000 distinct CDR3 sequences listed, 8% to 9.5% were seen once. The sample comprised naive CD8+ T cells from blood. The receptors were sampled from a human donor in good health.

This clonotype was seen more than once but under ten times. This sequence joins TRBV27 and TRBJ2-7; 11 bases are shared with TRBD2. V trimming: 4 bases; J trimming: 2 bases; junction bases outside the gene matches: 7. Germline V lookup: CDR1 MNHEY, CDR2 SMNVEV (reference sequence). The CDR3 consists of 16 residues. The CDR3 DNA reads TGTGCCAGCAGTTCAAATAGCGGGAGGGGTACCTACGAGCAGTACTTC. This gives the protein CASSSNSGRGTYEQYF.

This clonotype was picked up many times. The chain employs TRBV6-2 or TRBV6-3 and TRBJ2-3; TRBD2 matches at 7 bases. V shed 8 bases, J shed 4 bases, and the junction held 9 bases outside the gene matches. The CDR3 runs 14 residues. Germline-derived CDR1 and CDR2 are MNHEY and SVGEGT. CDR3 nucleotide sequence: TGTGCCAGCCTTGCGGCGGGAGTTGCAGATACGCAGTATTTT. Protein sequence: CASLAAGVADTQYF.

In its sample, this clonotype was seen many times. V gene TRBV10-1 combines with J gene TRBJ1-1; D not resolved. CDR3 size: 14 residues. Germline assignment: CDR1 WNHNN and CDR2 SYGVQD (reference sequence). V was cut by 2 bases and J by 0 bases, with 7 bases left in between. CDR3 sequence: CASSEGPMNTEAFF. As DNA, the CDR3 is TGCGCCAGCAGTGAGGGGCCGATGAACACTGAAGCTTTCTTT.

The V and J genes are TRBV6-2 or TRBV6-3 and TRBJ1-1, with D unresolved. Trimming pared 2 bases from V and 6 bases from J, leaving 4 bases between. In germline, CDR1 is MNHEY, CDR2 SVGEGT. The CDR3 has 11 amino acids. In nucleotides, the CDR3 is TGTGCCAGCAGTTACGGTGCTGAAGCTTTCTTT. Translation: CASSYGAEAFF.

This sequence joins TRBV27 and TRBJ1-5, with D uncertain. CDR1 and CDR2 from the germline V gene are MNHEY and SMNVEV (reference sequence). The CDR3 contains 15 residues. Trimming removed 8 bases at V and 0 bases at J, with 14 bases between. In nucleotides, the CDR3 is TGTGCCAGCGGCCCGTCGTGGACTAGCAATCAGCCCCAGCATTTT. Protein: CASGPSWTSNQPQHF.

The CDR3 DNA sequence: TGTGCCAGCAGTGAACAACAGGTCTCTGGGGCCAACGTCCTGACTTTC. This codes for CASSEQQVSGANVLTF. V gene TRBV25-1 combines with J gene TRBJ2-6; maybe TRBD1 (5 bases). Between the trimmed V and J ends, which lost 2 bases and 0 bases, there was a span of 8 bases. The CDR3 is 16 amino acids. Germline V gene sequence: CDR1 MGHDK, CDR2 SYGVNS.

CDR3 nucleotide sequence: TGTGCCAGCAGCTTACGACTAGCGGGAGGGCACAATGAGCAGTTCTTC. Amino acids: CASSLRLAGGHNEQFF. The genes are TRBV7-9 and TRBJ2-1; 14 bases line up with TRBD2. Unmatched junction bases numbered 2, after V lost 2 bases and J lost 5 bases. CDR3 length: 16 amino acids. Germline CDR1 and CDR2: SEHNR and FQNEAQ (reference sequence).

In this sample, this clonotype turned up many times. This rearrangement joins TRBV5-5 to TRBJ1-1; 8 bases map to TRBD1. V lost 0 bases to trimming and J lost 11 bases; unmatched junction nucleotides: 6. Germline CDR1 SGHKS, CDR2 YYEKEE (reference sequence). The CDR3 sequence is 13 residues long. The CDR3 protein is CASSLGQGASAFF. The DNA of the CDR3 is TGTGCCAGCAGCTTGGGGCAGGGGGCCTCGGCTTTCTTT.

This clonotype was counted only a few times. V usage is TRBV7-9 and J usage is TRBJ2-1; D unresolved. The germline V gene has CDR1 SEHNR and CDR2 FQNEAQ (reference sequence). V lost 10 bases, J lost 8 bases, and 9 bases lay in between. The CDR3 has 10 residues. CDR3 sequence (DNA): TGTGCCATTCTTACCGATGAGCAGTTCTTC. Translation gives CAILTDEQFF.

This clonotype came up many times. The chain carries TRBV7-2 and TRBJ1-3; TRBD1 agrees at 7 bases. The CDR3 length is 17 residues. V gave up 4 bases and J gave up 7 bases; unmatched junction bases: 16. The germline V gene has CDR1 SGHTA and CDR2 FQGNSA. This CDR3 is CASSSQLTGRLRNTIYF. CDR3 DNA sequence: TGTGCCAGCAGCTCGCAGTTGACAGGGCGCCTGAGGAACACCATATATTTT.

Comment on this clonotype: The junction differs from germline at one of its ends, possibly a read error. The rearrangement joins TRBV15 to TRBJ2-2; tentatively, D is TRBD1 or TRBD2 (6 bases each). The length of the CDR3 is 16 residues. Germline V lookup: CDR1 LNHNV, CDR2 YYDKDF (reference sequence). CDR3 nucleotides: TGTGTCACCTTTAATTCGGGGGCACCGAACACCGGGGAGCTGTTTTTT. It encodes CVTFNSGAPNTGELFF.

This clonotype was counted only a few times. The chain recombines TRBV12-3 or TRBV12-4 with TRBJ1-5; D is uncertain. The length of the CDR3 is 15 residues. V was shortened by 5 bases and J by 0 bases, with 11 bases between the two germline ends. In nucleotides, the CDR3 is TGTGCCAGCAGTCGCACTTTGGATAGCAATCAGCCCCAGCATTTT. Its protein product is CASSRTLDSNQPQHF.

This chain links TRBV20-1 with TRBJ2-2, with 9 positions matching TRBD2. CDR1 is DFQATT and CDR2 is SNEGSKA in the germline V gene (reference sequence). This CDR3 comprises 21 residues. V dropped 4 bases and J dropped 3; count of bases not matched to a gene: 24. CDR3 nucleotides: TGCAGTGCTACCAGTTATAGTAGCGGGAGCCAATCATCTTGGGACACCGGGGAGCTGTTTTTT. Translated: CSATSYSSGSQSSWDTGELFF.

For the CDR3, the DNA is TGCAGCGTTCCTCTCGGGGCCCAAGAGACCCAGTACTTC. Translated, it gives CSVPLGAQETQYF. J is TRBJ2-5 and V is TRBV29-1; D tentatively reads TRBD1 or TRBD2 (5 bases each). Deletions cut 5 bases from V and 1 base from J, with 11 bases between. The CDR3 consists of 13 residues. CDR1 is SQVTM, CDR2 ANQGSEA, per germline.

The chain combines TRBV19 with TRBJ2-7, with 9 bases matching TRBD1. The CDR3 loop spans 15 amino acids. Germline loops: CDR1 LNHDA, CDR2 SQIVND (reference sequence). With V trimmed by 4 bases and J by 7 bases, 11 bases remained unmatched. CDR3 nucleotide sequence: TGTGCCAGTAGTACCGGACAGGGGCAACTGTGGGAGCAGTACTTC. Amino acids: CASSTGQGQLWEQYF.

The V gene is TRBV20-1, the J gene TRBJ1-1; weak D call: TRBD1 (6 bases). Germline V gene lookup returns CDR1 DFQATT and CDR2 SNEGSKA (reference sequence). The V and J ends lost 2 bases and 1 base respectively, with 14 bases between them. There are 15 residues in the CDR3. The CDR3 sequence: CSARRTGTSNTEAFF. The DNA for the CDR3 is TGCAGTGCTAGACGAACCGGGACATCGAACACTGAAGCTTTCTTT.

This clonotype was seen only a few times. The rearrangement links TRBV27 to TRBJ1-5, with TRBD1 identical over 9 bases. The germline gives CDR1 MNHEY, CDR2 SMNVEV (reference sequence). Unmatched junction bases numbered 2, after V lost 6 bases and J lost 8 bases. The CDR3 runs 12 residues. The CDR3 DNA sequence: TGTGCCAGCAGACGGGACAGGGAGCCCCAGCATTTT. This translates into CASRRDREPQHF.

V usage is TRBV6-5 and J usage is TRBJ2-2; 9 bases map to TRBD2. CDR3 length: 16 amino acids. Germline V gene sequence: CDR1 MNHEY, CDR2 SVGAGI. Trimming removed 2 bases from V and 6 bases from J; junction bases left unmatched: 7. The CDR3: CASSYGLAGVAGELFF. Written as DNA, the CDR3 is TGTGCCAGCAGTTACGGGTTAGCGGGAGTGGCCGGGGAGCTGTTTTTT.

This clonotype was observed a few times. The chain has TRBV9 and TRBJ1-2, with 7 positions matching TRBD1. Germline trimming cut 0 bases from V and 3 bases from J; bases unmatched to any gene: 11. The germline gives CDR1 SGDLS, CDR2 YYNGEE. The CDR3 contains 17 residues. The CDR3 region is CASSVDARQGKDYGYTF. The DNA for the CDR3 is TGTGCCAGCAGCGTAGACGCACGACAGGGAAAGGACTATGGCTACACCTTC.

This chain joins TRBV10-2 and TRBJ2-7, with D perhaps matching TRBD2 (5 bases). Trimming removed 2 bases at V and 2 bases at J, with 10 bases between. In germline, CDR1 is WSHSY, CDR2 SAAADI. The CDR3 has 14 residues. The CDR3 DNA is TGCGCCAGCAGTGAGGCGGGCCCTACCTACGAGCAGTACTTC. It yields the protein CASSEAGPTYEQYF.

The DNA for the CDR3 is TGTGCCAGCAGCCCAAGCGTTCTGGCGGGAGTTAGGGATACGCAGTATTTT. Protein product: CASSPSVLAGVRDTQYF. V gene TRBV7-3 combines with J gene TRBJ2-3; 7 bases match TRBD2. From germline, CDR1 is SGHTA and CDR2 FQGTGA. V was pared by 5 bases and J by 6 bases, with 17 bases of the junction left unmatched. This CDR3 region has 17 residues.

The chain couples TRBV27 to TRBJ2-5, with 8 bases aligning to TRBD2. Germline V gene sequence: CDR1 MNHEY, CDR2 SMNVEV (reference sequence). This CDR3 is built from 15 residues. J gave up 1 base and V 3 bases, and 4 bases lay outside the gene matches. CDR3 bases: TGTGCCAGCAGTTTGGGTAGCGGGGTCCAAGAGACCCAGTACTTC. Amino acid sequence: CASSLGSGVQETQYF.

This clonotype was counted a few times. The CDR3 here is CASSLLGGREKLFF. The CDR3 coding sequence is TGTGCCAGCAGTTTATTGGGGGGACGCGAAAAACTGTTTTTT. This chain joins TRBV27 and TRBJ1-4; possible D gene TRBD1, 5 bases. The CDR3 is 14 amino acids. Trimming took 1 base from V and 8 from J, leaving 11 bases between them. CDR1 and CDR2 from the germline V gene are MNHEY and SMNVEV (reference sequence).

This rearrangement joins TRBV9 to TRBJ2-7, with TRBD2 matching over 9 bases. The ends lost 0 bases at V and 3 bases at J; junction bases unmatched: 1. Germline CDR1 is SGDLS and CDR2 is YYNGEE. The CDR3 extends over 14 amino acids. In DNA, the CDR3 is TGTGCCAGCAGCGTAGGTAGCGGGAGCTACGAGCAGTACTTC. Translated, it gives CASSVGSGSYEQYF.